The 15 T cell receptor beta chains below were found in one sample sequenced in a study of CD8 T cells in ankylosing spondylitis. One entry per CDR3 protein results from TCRdb running MiXCR on the 5' RACE reads. Among about 160,000 distinct CDR3 sequences listed, around 18% were seen once. What was sequenced was blood, either unsorted or a sorted T cell fraction (not recorded which). Every receptor here comes from a male donor with ankylosing spondylitis or in good health (not recorded which).

The rearrangement links TRBV20-1 to TRBJ2-1; 8 positions match TRBD2. The germline V gene has CDR1 DFQATT and CDR2 SNEGSKA (reference sequence). There are 15 residues in the CDR3. V shed 5 bases, J shed 0 bases, and the junction held 6 bases outside the gene matches. The CDR3 nucleotides are TGCAGTGCTGAGCTAGCGGGCCTCTCCTACAATGAGCAGTTCTTC. Protein sequence: CSAELAGLSYNEQFF.

V gene TRBV7-8 combines with J gene TRBJ1-1; TRBD1 agrees at 8 bases. CDR1 is SGHVS and CDR2 is FQNEAQ in the germline V gene. The CDR3 loop spans 15 amino acids. Germline trimming cut 1 base from V and 7 bases from J; bases unmatched to any gene: 8. The CDR3 is CASSLGGQGLSEAFF. The CDR3 DNA is TGTGCCAGCAGCTTAGGCGGACAGGGCCTCAGTGAAGCTTTCTTT.

V is TRBV18 and J is TRBJ2-3; D ambiguous. CDR3 size: 12 residues. V lost 4 bases to trimming and J lost 8 bases, with 10 bases between them. Germline assignment: CDR1 KGHSH and CDR2 LQKENI. DNA for the CDR3: TGTGCCAGCTCACAGGACCCGAGTACGCAGTATTTT. As protein: CASSQDPSTQYF.

The CDR3: CASSPPIRVRNEQYF. The CDR3 nucleotides are TGTGCCAGCTCACCACCAATCAGGGTGAGGAACGAGCAGTACTTC. This chain joins TRBV18 and TRBJ2-7, with D possibly TRBD1 on 5 matching bases. Germline CDR1 reads KGHSH; CDR2 reads LQKENI. The CDR3 has 15 amino acids. V dropped 0 bases and J dropped 5 bases, with 14 bases sitting between them.

This clonotype was seen a handful of times. J is TRBJ2-7 and V is TRBV16; D possibly corresponds to TRBD1 (6 bases). Germline V gives CDR1 KGHSY, CDR2 FQNENV. V was trimmed by 4 bases and J by 3 bases, leaving 13 bases between them. The CDR3 is 14 amino acids. In nucleotides, the CDR3 is TGTGCCAGCAGCCCTCATAGACAGGTCTACGAGCAGTACTTC. Protein: CASSPHRQVYEQYF.

This clonotype was counted ten times or more. V and J are TRBV5-1 and TRBJ2-1; 8 bases map to TRBD2. The V gene's germline CDR1 is SGHRS and CDR2 YFSETQ. The CDR3 has 16 amino acids. After removal of 0 bases from V and 5 bases from J, the junction contained 7 bases not matched to a gene. The CDR3 here is CASSLAPSGSNNEQFF. CDR3 coding DNA: TGCGCCAGCAGCTTGGCGCCCAGCGGGAGTAACAATGAGCAGTTCTTC.

The CDR3: CASWETSGYTDTQYF. Written as DNA, the CDR3 is TGTGCCAGCTGGGAGACTAGCGGATACACAGATACGCAGTATTTT. This sequence joins TRBV6-1 and TRBJ2-3, with TRBD2 identical over 9 bases. Trimming at V came to 8 bases and at J to 2 bases, leaving 8 bases not matched to a gene. Germline V gives CDR1 MNHNS, CDR2 SASEGT. This CDR3 is 15 amino acids long.

As regards this clonotype: A much larger clone is a single base away; this may be a read error. The chain combines TRBV5-1 with TRBJ2-2, with 8 nucleotides matching TRBD2. The germline gives CDR1 SGHRS, CDR2 YFSETQ. This CDR3 region has 16 residues. CDR3 protein: CVSSDRTSGNTGELFF. The CDR3 DNA follows: TGCGTCAGCAGCGATAGAACTAGCGGTAACACCGGGGAGCTGTTTTTT.

This clonotype was seen ten or more times. The genes are TRBV7-8 and TRBJ2-3, with 9 bases matching TRBD2. Germline trimming cut 0 bases from V and 3 bases from J; bases unmatched to any gene: 7. The CDR3 consists of 17 residues. The germline V gene has CDR1 SGHVS and CDR2 FQNEAQ. CDR3 in amino acids: CASSLAGDSGSTDTQYF. Written as DNA, the CDR3 is TGTGCCAGCAGCTTAGCAGGGGATAGCGGGAGTACAGATACGCAGTATTTT.

The chain employs TRBV4-1 and TRBJ2-2; D gene unclear. This CDR3 is 12 amino acids long. The germline V and J ends were trimmed by 8 bases and 5 bases, with 9 bases remaining between them. CDR1 MGHRA and CDR2 YSYEKL come from the germline V gene. The CDR3 bases are TGCGCCAGCGGGCTTGTGACCGGGGAGCTGTTTTTT. Its translation is CASGLVTGELFF.

This clonotype was recorded a few times. The junction departs from the called germline gene at one end, perhaps through a read error. The rearrangement uses TRBV3-1 and TRBJ2-2; 10 bases map to TRBD2. CDR3 length: 16 residues. The V gene's germline CDR1 is LGHDT and CDR2 YNNKEL (reference sequence). DNA of the CDR3: TGTGCCGGCAGCCGCTCACTAGCGGGAAACACCGGGGAGCTGTTTTTT. Translated: CAGSRSLAGNTGELFF.

Here the CDR3 DNA reads TGTGCCAGTTCCGGGACAGGGACGCGCGAGCAGTACTTC. This codes for CASSGTGTREQYF. The chain is built from TRBV12-3 or TRBV12-4 and TRBJ2-7; 9 bases match TRBD1. CDR3 length: 13 residues. J lost 6 bases, V lost 9 bases, and 9 bases had no gene match.

This clonotype occurred a few times. This chain joins TRBV3-1 and TRBJ2-7; 8 nucleotides match TRBD2. CDR1 and CDR2 from the germline V gene are LGHDT and YNNKEL (reference sequence). There are 17 residues in the CDR3. J gave up 3 bases and V 0 bases, and 10 bases lay outside the gene matches. CDR3 sequence (DNA): TGTGCCAGCAGCCAAGATCGACCGCGGGAGGTTGTCTACGAGCAGTACTTC. It codes for CASSQDRPREVVYEQYF.

This chain connects TRBV7-6 to TRBJ2-2; no definite D call. Germline CDR1 SGHVS, CDR2 FNYEAQ. With 1 base removed from V and 4 bases from J, the gap between germline ends came to 7 bases. This CDR3 is 14 amino acids long. CDR3 sequence: CASSLGSSTGELFF. The CDR3 coding sequence is TGTGCCAGCAGCTTAGGCAGTAGCACCGGGGAGCTGTTTTTT. Based on the CDR3 plus reference TRBV7-6 and TRBJ2-2, the full variable domain is GAGVSQSPRYKVTKRGQDVALRCDPISGHVSLYWYRQALGQGPEFLTYFNYEAQQDKSGLPNDRFSAERPEGSISTLTIQRTEQRDSAMYRCASSLGSSTGELFFGEGSRLTVL.

This clonotype was seen only a few times. The chain couples TRBV28 to TRBJ1-6; the D is unclear. This CDR3 region has 13 residues. Germline assignment: CDR1 MDHEN and CDR2 SYDVKM. Trimming took 10 bases from V and 10 from J, leaving 17 bases between them. The CDR3 DNA reads TGTGCCACCAACAGAGAGATCACCTCACCCCTCCACTTT. Its protein is CATNREITSPLHF.